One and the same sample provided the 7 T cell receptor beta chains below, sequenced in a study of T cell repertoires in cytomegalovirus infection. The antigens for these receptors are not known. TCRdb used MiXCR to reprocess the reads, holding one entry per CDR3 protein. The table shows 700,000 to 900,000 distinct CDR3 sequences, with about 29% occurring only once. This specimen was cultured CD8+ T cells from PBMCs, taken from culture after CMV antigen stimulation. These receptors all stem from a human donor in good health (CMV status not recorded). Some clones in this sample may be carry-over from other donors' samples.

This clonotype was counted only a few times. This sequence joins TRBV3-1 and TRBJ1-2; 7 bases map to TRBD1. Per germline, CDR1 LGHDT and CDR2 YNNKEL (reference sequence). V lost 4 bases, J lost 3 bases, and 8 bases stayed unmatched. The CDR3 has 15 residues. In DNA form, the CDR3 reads TGTGCCAGCAGCCTCACAGGGGTGGAAGACTATGGCTACACCTTC. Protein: CASSLTGVEDYGYTF.

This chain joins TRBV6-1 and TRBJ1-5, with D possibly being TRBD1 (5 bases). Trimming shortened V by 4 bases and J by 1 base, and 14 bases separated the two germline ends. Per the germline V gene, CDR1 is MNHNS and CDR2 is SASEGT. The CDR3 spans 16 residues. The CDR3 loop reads CASSAHSGGSNQPQHF. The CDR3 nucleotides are TGTGCCAGCAGTGCCCATTCGGGGGGAAGCAATCAGCCCCAGCATTTT.

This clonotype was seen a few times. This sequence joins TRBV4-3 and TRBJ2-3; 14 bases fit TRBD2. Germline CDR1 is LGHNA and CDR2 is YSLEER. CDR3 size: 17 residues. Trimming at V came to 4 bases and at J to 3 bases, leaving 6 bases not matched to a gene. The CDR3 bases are TGCGCCAGCAGCCGTCGACTAGCGGGGGGGCGAACAGATACGCAGTATTTT. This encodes CASSRRLAGGRTDTQYF.

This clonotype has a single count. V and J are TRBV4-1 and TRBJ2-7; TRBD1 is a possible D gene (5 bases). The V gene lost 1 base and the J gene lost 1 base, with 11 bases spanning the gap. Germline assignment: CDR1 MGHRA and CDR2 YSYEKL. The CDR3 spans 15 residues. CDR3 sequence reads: CASSQATVGSYEQYF. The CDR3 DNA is TGCGCCAGCAGCCAAGCGACAGTAGGATCCTACGAGCAGTACTTC.

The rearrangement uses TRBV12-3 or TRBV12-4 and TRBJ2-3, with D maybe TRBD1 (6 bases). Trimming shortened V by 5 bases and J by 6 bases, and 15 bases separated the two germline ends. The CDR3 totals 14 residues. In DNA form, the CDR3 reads TGTGCCAGCAGTCCCCCCGGACAGCCCGATACGCAGTATTTT. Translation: CASSPPGQPDTQYF.

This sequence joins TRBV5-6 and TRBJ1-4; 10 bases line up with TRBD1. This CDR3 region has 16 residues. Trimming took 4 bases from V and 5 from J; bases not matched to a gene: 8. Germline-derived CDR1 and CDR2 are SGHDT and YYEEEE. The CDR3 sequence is CASSPDGQGVNEKLFF. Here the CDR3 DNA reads TGTGCCAGCAGCCCGGACGGACAGGGGGTCAATGAAAAACTGTTTTTT.

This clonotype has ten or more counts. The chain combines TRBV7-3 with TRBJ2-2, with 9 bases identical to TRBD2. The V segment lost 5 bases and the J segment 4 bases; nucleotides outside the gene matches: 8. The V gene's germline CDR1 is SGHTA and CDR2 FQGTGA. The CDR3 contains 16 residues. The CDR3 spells CASSTNSGGSTGELFF. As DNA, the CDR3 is TGTGCCAGCAGCACCAATAGCGGGGGTAGCACCGGGGAGCTGTTTTTT.